This T cell receptor beta chain stems from a study of blood T cell repertoires in COVID-19. The CDR3 covers 15 residues. CDR1 and CDR2 from the germline V gene are LNHNV and YYDKDF (reference sequence). Trimming took 0 bases from V and 1 from J, leaving 9 bases between them. This table comes from immunoSEQ multiplex PCR, and its TCRdb copy is limited to in-frame clones, with some not included. The sample lists about 360,000 clones, about four fifths seen once, with approximately 1% in the top ten. The clonotype comes from a human donor with acute or convalescent COVID-19. The donor label of this sample is uncertain. Sequences were obtained from peripheral blood. V and J are TRBV15 and TRBJ1-2; D remains unclear. In DNA form, the CDR3 reads TGTGCCACCAGCAGAGATCGCCAGAATAACTATGGCTACACCTTC. Amino acids: CATSRDRQNNYGYTF.